This T cell receptor beta chain was sequenced in a study of T-cell memory formation after mild COVID-19. Study-level points and caveats: A second wave of clones peaked on day 37, and their SARS-CoV-2 specificity went unconfirmed. Contracting clones from day 15 to 85 showed balanced CD4/CD8; later expanders favored CD4+.

TCRdb re-called the 5' RACE reads through MiXCR, storing one row per CDR3 protein. The sample shows 550,000 to 650,000 distinct CDR3 sequences, 15% to 20% of them seen only once. The germline V gene encodes CDR1 MNHNS and CDR2 SASEGT. This CDR3 contains 15 residues. With 0 bases removed from V and 4 bases from J, the gap between germline ends came to 12 bases. This clonotype was seen a handful of times. The target antigen is unknown. The receptor was derived from an adult woman who had mild COVID-19 (a few samples of this study predate the infection). Cell type and time point are not known. This chain links TRBV6-1 with TRBJ1-2; maybe TRBD1 (6 bases). Sequencing used PBMCs or a T cell subset sorted from them (not recorded which). CDR3 nucleotide sequence: TGTGCCAGCAGTGAAGCGCGGGGGCTAGGCTATGGCTACACCTTC. Protein product: CASSEARGLGYGYTF.